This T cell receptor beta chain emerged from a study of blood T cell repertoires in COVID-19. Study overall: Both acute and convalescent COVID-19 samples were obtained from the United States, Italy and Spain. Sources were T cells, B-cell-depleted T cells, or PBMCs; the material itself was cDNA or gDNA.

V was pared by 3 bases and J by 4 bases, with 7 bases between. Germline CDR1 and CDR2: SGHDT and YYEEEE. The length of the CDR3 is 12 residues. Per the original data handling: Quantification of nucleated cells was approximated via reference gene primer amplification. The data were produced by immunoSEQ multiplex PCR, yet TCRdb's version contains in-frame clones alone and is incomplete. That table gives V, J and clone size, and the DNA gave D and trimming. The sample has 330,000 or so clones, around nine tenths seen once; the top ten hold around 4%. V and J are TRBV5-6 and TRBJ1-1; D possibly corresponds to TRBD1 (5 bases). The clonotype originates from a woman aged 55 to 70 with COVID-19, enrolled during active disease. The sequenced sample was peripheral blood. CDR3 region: CASSYGGTEAFF. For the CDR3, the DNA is TGTGCCAGCAGCTACGGGGGCACTGAAGCTTTCTTT. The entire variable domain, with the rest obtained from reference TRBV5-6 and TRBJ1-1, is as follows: DAGVTQSPTHLIKTRGQQVTLRCSPKSGHDTVSWYQQALGQGPQFIFQYYEEEERQRGNFPDRFSGHQFPNYSSELNVNALLLGDSALYLCASSYGGTEAFFGQGTRLTVV.